The 30 T cell receptor beta chains presented below share a single source sample, sequenced in a study of T cells in Graves' hyperthyroidism and ophthalmopathy. RNA transcripts provided the source from which TCR beta CDR3 regions were amplified. First-round RT-PCR of the TCR CDR3 relied on the HTBI primer set. TCRdb analysed the multiplex PCR reads with MiXCR anew, one entry per CDR3 protein. The table shows about 510,000 distinct CDR3 sequences, with 12% to 15% occurring only once. The material sequenced was blood. These receptors came from a woman in her thirties or forties with Graves' hyperthyroidism.

The table lists this clonotype with many counts. The rearrangement joins TRBV5-5 to TRBJ2-2, with TRBD1 identical over 9 bases. This CDR3 is built from 17 residues. V shed 4 bases, J shed 4 bases, and the junction held 11 bases outside the gene matches. Germline CDR1 is SGHKS and CDR2 is YYEKEE (reference sequence). In DNA form, the CDR3 reads TGTGCCAGCAGCCTCCCGGGACAGGGCTTTCGCACCGGGGAGCTGTTTTTT. Translating gives CASSLPGQGFRTGELFF.

This clonotype was found many times. DNA for the CDR3: TGTGCCAGCAGCCTCGATGCCGGGGAGCTGTTTTTT. This sequence encodes CASSLDAGELFF. The chain links TRBV7-3 to TRBJ2-2; D is undetermined. The CDR3 is 12 residues long. Germline V gene lookup returns CDR1 SGHTA and CDR2 FQGTGA. Trimming left V 5 bases short and J 6 bases short, with 7 bases between. The variable domain in full, completed from reference TRBV7-3 and TRBJ2-2, reads GAGVSQTPSNKVTEKGKYVELRCDPISGHTALYWYRQSLGQGPEFLIYFQGTGAADDSGLPNDRFFAVRPEGSVSTLKIQRTERGDSAVYLCASSLDAGELFFGEGSRLTVL.

The V gene is TRBV6-5, the J gene TRBJ2-1, with 13 bases lining up with TRBD2. Germline trimming cut 2 bases from V and 7 bases from J; bases unmatched to any gene: 5. The CDR3 is made up of 16 amino acids. Germline assignment: CDR1 MNHEY and CDR2 SVGAGI. DNA of the CDR3: TGTGCCAGCAGTTACGGGACTAGCGGGAAGAGGAATGAGCAGTTCTTC. It encodes CASSYGTSGKRNEQFF.

This clonotype was detected many times. The chain has TRBV27 and TRBJ1-5; 9 bases agree with TRBD1. CDR3 length: 17 residues. The V segment lost 8 bases and the J segment 5 bases; nucleotides outside the gene matches: 16. Germline lookup yields CDR1 MNHEY and CDR2 SMNVEV (reference sequence). CDR3 sequence (DNA): TGTGCCAGCGGACCGGACACCGGGACAGGGATCCATCAGCCCCAGCATTTT. This translates into CASGPDTGTGIHQPQHF.

The table lists this clonotype with many counts. This chain joins TRBV11-2 and TRBJ1-2; 10 nucleotides line up with TRBD1. CDR3 length equals 14 residues. V lost 5 bases, J lost 5 bases, and 5 bases stayed unmatched. The germline V gene has CDR1 SGHAT and CDR2 FQNNGV. CDR3 sequence: CASSRDRGKYGYTF. The CDR3 bases are TGTGCCAGCAGCCGGGACAGGGGAAAATATGGCTACACCTTC.

There are many counts of this clonotype. This chain links TRBV28 with TRBJ2-2; weak D call: TRBD2 (5 bases). Deletions cut 6 bases from V and 1 base from J, with 6 bases between. Per the germline V gene, CDR1 is MDHEN and CDR2 is SYDVKM. The CDR3 has 13 amino acids. The CDR3 here is CASRGRNTGELFF. CDR3 bases: TGTGCCAGCAGAGGGAGGAACACCGGGGAGCTGTTTTTT.

This clonotype was observed at least ten times. The gene calls are TRBV28 and TRBJ2-3, with 10 nucleotides matching TRBD2. The CDR3 totals 19 residues. Trimming at V came to 5 bases and at J to 0 bases, leaving 14 bases not matched to a gene. CDR1 is MDHEN, CDR2 SYDVKM, per germline. In DNA, the CDR3 is TGTGCCAGCAGTCCCCCTTCCCCGGGACTAGCGACAAGCACAGATACGCAGTATTTT. It yields the protein CASSPPSPGLATSTDTQYF.

This clonotype was seen a handful of times. The chain joins TRBV10-3 to TRBJ1-3, with TRBD1 matching over 9 bases. The CDR3 totals 19 residues. CDR1 ENHRY and CDR2 SYGVKD come from the germline V gene. V lost 7 bases to trimming and J lost 1 base; unmatched junction nucleotides: 17. CDR3 sequence (DNA): TGTGCCATCACCCAGGCGACCGGGACAGGGCACTTTTCTGGAAACACCATATATTTT. Encoded protein: CAITQATGTGHFSGNTIYF.

This clonotype was seen at least ten times. The rearrangement joins TRBV20-1 to TRBJ2-7; 10 nucleotides match TRBD2. The CDR3 extends over 14 amino acids. Trimming took 1 base from V and 3 from J; bases not matched to a gene: 3. Germline V gene data show CDR1 as DFQATT and CDR2 as SNEGSKA (reference sequence). CDR3 sequence reads: CSARVSSGSYEQYF. DNA for the CDR3: TGCAGTGCTAGAGTCTCTAGCGGGAGCTACGAGCAGTACTTC.

This clonotype was detected only a few times. The chain has TRBV4-1 and TRBJ2-1; no reliable D call. CDR1 is MGHRA and CDR2 is YSYEKL in the germline V gene. The germline V and J ends were trimmed by 1 base and 3 bases, with 10 bases remaining between them. The CDR3 contains 15 residues. The CDR3 is CASSQVMGRYNEQFF. CDR3 nucleotides: TGCGCCAGCAGCCAAGTTATGGGCCGCTACAATGAGCAGTTCTTC.

J is TRBJ2-1 and V is TRBV6-2 or TRBV6-3; no clear D. The V gene lost 4 bases and the J gene lost 0 bases, with 13 bases spanning the gap. The CDR3 covers 16 residues. CDR1 is MNHEY and CDR2 is SVGEGT in the germline V gene. The CDR3 DNA reads TGTGCCAGCAGTTTTAAGAGTAAAAACTCCTACAATGAGCAGTTCTTC. Residues: CASSFKSKNSYNEQFF.

This clonotype was seen repeatedly, ten times or more. This chain uses TRBV7-9 with TRBJ2-1; the D gene could be TRBD1 or TRBD2 (5 bases each). The V end lost 5 bases, the J end lost 7 bases, and 18 bases lay between the germline ends. This CDR3 spans 15 amino acids. Germline CDR1 is SEHNR and CDR2 is FQNEAQ (reference sequence). CDR3 DNA: TGTGCCAGCAGCCCCCCGGGGATGGGGCCTAATGAGCAGTTCTTC. Encoded protein: CASSPPGMGPNEQFF.

This clonotype was detected many times. This rearrangement joins TRBV5-1 to TRBJ2-1; D perhaps matches TRBD2 (7 bases). The length of the CDR3 is 15 residues. V gave up 5 bases and J gave up 9 bases, with 21 bases separating them. The V gene's germline CDR1 is SGHRS and CDR2 YFSETQ. The CDR3: CASSPEGGVGGEQFF. The CDR3, as DNA: TGCGCCAGCAGTCCGGAGGGGGGGGTAGGGGGTGAGCAGTTCTTC. The variable domain in full, completed from reference TRBV5-1 and TRBJ2-1, reads KAGVTQTPRYLIKTRGQQVTLSCSPISGHRSVSWYQQTPGQGLQFLFEYFSETQRNKGNFPGRFSGRQFSNSRSEMNVSTLELGDSALYLCASSPEGGVGGEQFFGPGTRLTVL.

This clonotype has at least ten counts. This chain connects TRBV30 to TRBJ1-1; TRBD1 matches at 7 bases. Per germline, CDR1 GTSNPN and CDR2 SVGIG (reference sequence). V lost 8 bases, J lost 7 bases, and 10 bases stayed unmatched. The CDR3 sequence is 12 residues long. CDR3 region: CAHGKGALEAFF. Written as DNA, the CDR3 is TGTGCCCACGGAAAGGGGGCACTTGAAGCTTTCTTT.

This clonotype has only a few counts. The chain has TRBV7-2 and TRBJ2-1, with a possible D match to TRBD2 (6 bases). From germline, CDR1 is SGHTA and CDR2 FQGNSA. The CDR3 consists of 13 residues. The V gene lost 6 bases and the J gene lost 10 bases, with 16 bases spanning the gap. The CDR3, as DNA: TGTGCCAGCAGTACCGGGGCGGGGTGGGAGCAGTTCTTC. Encoded protein: CASSTGAGWEQFF.

This sequence joins TRBV11-2 and TRBJ2-2, with D perhaps assigned TRBD1 or TRBD2 (5 bases each). V shed 1 base and J shed 4 bases, with 16 bases lying between them. This CDR3 region has 17 residues. Per germline, CDR1 SGHAT and CDR2 FQNNGV. The CDR3 coding sequence is TGTGCCAGCAGCTTAGTTGGGCAGGGAGAGGTCACCGGGGAGCTGTTTTTT. Translation gives CASSLVGQGEVTGELFF.

Of note for this clonotype: A much larger clone differs by one base, so this may be a read error. V usage is TRBV6-1 and J usage is TRBJ1-6, with D maybe TRBD1 (6 bases). Germline CDR1 MNHNS, CDR2 SASEGT. CDR3 length: 17 residues. CDR3 sequence (DNA): TGTGACAGCAGTGAAGCGGTAGGACAGAACTATAATTCACCCCTCCACTTT. Amino acid sequence: CDSSEAVGQNYNSPLHF.

This clonotype was observed a handful of times. The chain combines TRBV19 with TRBJ1-5; D unclear. Trimming stripped 5 bases from V and 7 bases from J, with 12 bases between. The CDR3 sequence is 13 residues long. Germline CDR1 reads LNHDA; CDR2 reads SQIVND (reference sequence). CDR3: CASSSRVVQPQHF. The CDR3 DNA is TGTGCCAGTAGTTCAAGGGTTGTACAGCCCCAGCATTTT.

At least ten counts were recorded for this clonotype. This sequence joins TRBV13 and TRBJ2-7; 7 positions match TRBD1. The CDR3 is 13 residues long. Germline lookup yields CDR1 PRHDT and CDR2 FYEKMQ (reference sequence). Losses at the gene ends were 7 bases for V and 4 bases for J; bases not matched to a gene: 7. The CDR3 coding sequence is TGTGCCAGCACATCCCAGGGGGTGTACGAGCAGTACTTC. Protein sequence: CASTSQGVYEQYF.

In DNA form, the CDR3 reads TGTGCCACCAGCAGAGATGGGATAAAAGGGACCGGCGATCGGGAAAAACTGTTTTTT. Its translation: CATSRDGIKGTGDREKLFF. The chain uses TRBV15 and TRBJ1-4; tentatively, D is TRBD1 (5 bases). Germline V gene sequence: CDR1 LNHNV, CDR2 YYDKDF (reference sequence). V shed 0 bases and J shed 8 bases, with 25 bases lying between them. CDR3 length: 19 amino acids.

Ten or more counts support this clonotype. The V gene is TRBV6-1, the J gene TRBJ1-1; D gene unclear. The CDR3 covers 14 residues. CDR1 and CDR2 (germline): MNHNS, SASEGT. The ends were cut back, 1 base at V and 1 base at J, with 7 bases in the middle. CDR3 DNA sequence: TGTGCCAGCAGTGAAGAAGCAGGGAACACTGAAGCTTTCTTT. Its translation: CASSEEAGNTEAFF.

V usage is TRBV12-3 or TRBV12-4 and J usage is TRBJ1-1, with D possibly TRBD1 on 5 matching bases. This CDR3 contains 13 residues. V dropped 6 bases and J dropped 7 bases, with 15 bases sitting between them. Here the CDR3 reads CASSRQPLLEAFF. CDR3 bases: TGTGCCAGCAGCCGACAGCCCTTGCTTGAAGCTTTCTTT.

This clonotype has only a few counts. V and J are TRBV5-1 and TRBJ2-1, with D unresolved. This CDR3 comprises 16 residues. Germline V gene lookup returns CDR1 SGHRS and CDR2 YFSETQ. The V and J ends lost 0 bases and 8 bases respectively, with 18 bases between them. CDR3 coding DNA: TGCGCCAGCAGCTTGGGAACCAGATCCTCTGGGGATGAGCAGTTCTTC. This translates into CASSLGTRSSGDEQFF.

This clonotype was found many times. The gene calls are TRBV6-2 or TRBV6-3 and TRBJ2-5; TRBD1 or TRBD2 may be the D gene (5 bases each). Trimming took 7 bases from V and 0 from J, leaving 21 bases between them. This CDR3 has 17 residues. Germline V gene data show CDR1 as MNHEY and CDR2 as SVGEGT. CDR3 in DNA: TGTGCCAGCACCGCGAGGTTTGGGGACCTTGACCAAGAGACCCAGTACTTC. This codes for CASTARFGDLDQETQYF.

In this sample, this clonotype turned up once. The V call is TRBV20-1, the J call TRBJ1-5; 8 bases align to TRBD1. The CDR3 is 15 amino acids. Germline lookup yields CDR1 DFQATT and CDR2 SNEGSKA (reference sequence). The junction had 6 bases not matched to a gene; V was cut back by 3 bases and J by 2 bases. CDR3 sequence: CSARPTGGGNQPQHF. Written as DNA, the CDR3 is TGCAGTGCTAGGCCCACAGGGGGAGGCAATCAGCCCCAGCATTTT.

This clonotype was counted many times. The chain links TRBV2 to TRBJ2-1; perhaps TRBD1 as D (5 bases). This CDR3 has 13 residues. V was trimmed by 5 bases and J by 8 bases, leaving 13 bases between them. Looked up from germline, CDR1 is SNHLY and CDR2 is FYNNEI. DNA of the CDR3: TGTGCCAGCAGTCAGGGTTCCTTGGATGAGCAGTTCTTC. Translating it yields CASSQGSLDEQFF. The variable domain in full, completed from reference TRBV2 and TRBJ2-1, reads EPEVTQTPSHQVTQMGQEVILRCVPISNHLYFYWYRQILGQKVEFLVSFYNNEISEKSEIFDDQFSVERPDGSNFTLKIRSTKLEDSAMYFCASSQGSLDEQFFGPGTRLTVL.

V and J are TRBV5-6 and TRBJ2-1; 13 nucleotides align to TRBD2. V was pared by 0 bases and J by 5 bases, with 11 bases of the junction left unmatched. The germline V gene has CDR1 SGHDT and CDR2 YYEEEE. The CDR3 is made up of 19 amino acids. This CDR3 reads CASSLAELAGGRGHNEQFF. CDR3 DNA sequence: TGTGCCAGCAGCTTGGCCGAACTAGCGGGAGGGCGGGGGCACAATGAGCAGTTCTTC.

This clonotype was detected ten times or more. The chain couples TRBV20-1 to TRBJ2-3, with D hard to call. With 0 bases removed from V and 1 base from J, the gap between germline ends came to 14 bases. The germline gives CDR1 DFQATT, CDR2 SNEGSKA (reference sequence). CDR3 size: 16 residues. CDR3 sequence reads: CSARDRFGTGTDTQYF. CDR3 sequence (DNA): TGCAGTGCTAGAGATCGTTTCGGAACAGGCACAGATACGCAGTATTTT.

CDR3 in amino acids: CASSPTLAGDAETQYF. The CDR3 nucleotides read TGTGCCAGTAGCCCCACCCTGGCGGGAGATGCGGAGACCCAGTACTTC. The chain has TRBV19 and TRBJ2-5, with 7 positions matching TRBD2. The germline V gene has CDR1 LNHDA and CDR2 SQIVND (reference sequence). The CDR3 length is 16 residues. With V trimmed by 6 bases and J by 5 bases, 15 bases remained unmatched.

This clonotype was picked up many times. The rearrangement joins TRBV7-2 to TRBJ2-7, with 15 bases identical to TRBD2. This CDR3 is 18 amino acids long. Germline V gene data show CDR1 as SGHTA and CDR2 as FQGNSA. Losses at the gene ends were 4 bases for V and 3 bases for J; bases not matched to a gene: 10. The CDR3 DNA is TGTGCCAGCAGCTCGTTTAGGGGACTAGCGGGAGGAGTCTACGAGCAGTACTTC. Translated: CASSSFRGLAGGVYEQYF.